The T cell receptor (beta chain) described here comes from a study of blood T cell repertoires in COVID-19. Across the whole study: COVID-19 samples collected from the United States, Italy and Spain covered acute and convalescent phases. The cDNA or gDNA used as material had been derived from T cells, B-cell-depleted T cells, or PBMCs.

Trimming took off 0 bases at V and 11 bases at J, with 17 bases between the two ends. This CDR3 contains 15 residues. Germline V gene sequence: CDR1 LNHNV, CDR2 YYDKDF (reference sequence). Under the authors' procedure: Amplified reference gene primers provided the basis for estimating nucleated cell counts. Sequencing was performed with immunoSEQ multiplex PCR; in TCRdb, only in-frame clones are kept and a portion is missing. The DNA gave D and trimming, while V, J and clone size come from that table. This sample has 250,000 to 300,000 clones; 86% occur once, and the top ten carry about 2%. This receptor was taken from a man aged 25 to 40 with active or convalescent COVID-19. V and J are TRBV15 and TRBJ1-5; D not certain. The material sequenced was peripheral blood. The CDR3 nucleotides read TGTGCCACCAGCAGAGACTCAGGATTAGAATGGGCCCAGCATTTT. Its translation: CATSRDSGLEWAQHF.